The source of this TCR beta chain is a study of shared clonotypes between healthy human individuals. Overall study context: Ranging from 18 to 49 in age, donors were two women and a few men.

Generated by immunoSEQ multiplex PCR, the TCRdb table keeps only in-frame clones and is missing some. The repertoire consists of some 2.4 million clones, with more than 85% occurring once and the leading ten covering about 0.38%. This CDR3 comprises 13 residues. CDR1 is GTSNPN and CDR2 is SVGIG in the germline V gene (reference sequence). Trimming took off 0 bases at V and 4 bases at J, with 7 bases between the two ends. Worth noting for this clone: Its antigen is unidentified. This specimen includes other DNA sequences encoding the same CDR3.

Regarding the study as a whole: Among donors, the sharing of clonotypes was expected to be influenced by sequencing depth.

The sequence was collected from a man between 18 and 35 years old in good health. Some clones in this sample may be carry-over from other donors' samples. V and J are TRBV30 and TRBJ2-1, with D maybe TRBD2 (5 bases). The sample taken for sequencing was naive CD4+ T cells from PBMCs. The sample's subset: CD45RA+ positively selected. The CDR3 region is CAWSVGSYNEQFF. Written as DNA, the CDR3 is TGTGCCTGGAGTGTAGGGAGTTACAATGAGCAGTTCTTC.